This T cell receptor (beta chain) emerged from a study of T cell repertoires in cytomegalovirus infection. Whole-study context: An indication of both CMV infection and matching HLA type came from public TCR beta signatures. Overall study results and limits: Clonotype analysis showed dominance of the ex vivo response by HLA-C-restricted CMV-specific TCR beta clonotypes. Accumulated public TCR beta family frequency recognized individuals carrying CMV together with the relevant HLA.

TCRdb re-derived calls from the reads in MiXCR, one entry per CDR3 protein. Among tens of thousands of distinct CDR3 sequences, 20% were seen once, and the ten largest hold 18%. The CDR3 consists of 15 residues. Germline values: CDR1 MDHEN, CDR2 SYDVKM. With V trimmed by 6 bases and J by 0 bases, 7 bases remained unmatched. This clonotype was recorded once. Its target is unknown. The material sequenced was PBMCs, sequenced either directly or after in vitro stimulation (not recorded which). V gene TRBV28 combines with J gene TRBJ2-7; TRBD2 matches 8 bases. The receptor was derived from a human donor in good health (CMV status not recorded). Some clones in this sample may be carry-over from other donors' samples. CDR3 DNA: TGTGCCAGCAGCACCCATAGCGGGATCTCCTACGAGCAGTACTTC. This gives the protein CASSTHSGISYEQYF.